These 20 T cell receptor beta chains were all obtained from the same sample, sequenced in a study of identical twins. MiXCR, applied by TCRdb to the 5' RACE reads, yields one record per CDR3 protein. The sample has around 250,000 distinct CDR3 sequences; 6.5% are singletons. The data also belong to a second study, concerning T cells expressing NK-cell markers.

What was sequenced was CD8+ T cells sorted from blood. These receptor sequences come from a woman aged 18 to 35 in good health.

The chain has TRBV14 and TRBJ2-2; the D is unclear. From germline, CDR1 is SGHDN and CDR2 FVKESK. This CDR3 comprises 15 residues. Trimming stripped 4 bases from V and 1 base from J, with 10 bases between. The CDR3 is CASSLLTENTGELFF. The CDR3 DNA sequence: TGTGCCAGCAGCCTCCTCACAGAGAACACCGGGGAGCTGTTTTTT.

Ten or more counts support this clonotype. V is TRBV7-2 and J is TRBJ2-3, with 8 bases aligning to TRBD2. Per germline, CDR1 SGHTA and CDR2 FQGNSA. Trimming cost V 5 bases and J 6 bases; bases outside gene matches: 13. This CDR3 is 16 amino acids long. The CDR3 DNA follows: TGTGCCAGCAGCCCGGCATGGGGGCGGGAGGCTGATACGCAGTATTTT. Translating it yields CASSPAWGREADTQYF.

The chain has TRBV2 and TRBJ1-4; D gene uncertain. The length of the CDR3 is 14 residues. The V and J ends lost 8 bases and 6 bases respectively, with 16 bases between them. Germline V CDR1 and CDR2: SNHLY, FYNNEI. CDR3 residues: CASLEGQWDEKLFF. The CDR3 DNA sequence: TGTGCCAGCCTTGAGGGTCAGTGGGATGAAAAACTGTTTTTT.

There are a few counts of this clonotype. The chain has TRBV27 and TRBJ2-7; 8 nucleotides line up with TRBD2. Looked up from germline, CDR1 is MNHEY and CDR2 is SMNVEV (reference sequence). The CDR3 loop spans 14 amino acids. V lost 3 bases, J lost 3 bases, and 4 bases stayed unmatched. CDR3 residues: CASSFAGGVYEQYF. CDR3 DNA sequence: TGTGCCAGCAGTTTCGCCGGGGGGGTCTACGAGCAGTACTTC.

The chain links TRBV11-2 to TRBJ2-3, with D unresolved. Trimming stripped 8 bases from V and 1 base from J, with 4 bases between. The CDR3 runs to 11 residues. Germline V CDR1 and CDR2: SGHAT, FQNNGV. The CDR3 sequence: CASGGTDTQYF. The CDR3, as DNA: TGTGCCAGCGGTGGCACAGATACGCAGTATTTT.

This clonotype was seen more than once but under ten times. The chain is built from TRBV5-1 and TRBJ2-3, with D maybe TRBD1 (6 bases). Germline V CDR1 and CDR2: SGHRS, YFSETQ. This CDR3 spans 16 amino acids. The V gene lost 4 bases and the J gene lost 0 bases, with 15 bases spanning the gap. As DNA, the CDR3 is TGCGCCAGCAGCAAAGGAAGGGGGATGAGCACAGATACGCAGTATTTT. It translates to CASSKGRGMSTDTQYF. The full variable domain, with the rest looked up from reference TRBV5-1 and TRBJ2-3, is KAGVTQTPRYLIKTRGQQVTLSCSPISGHRSVSWYQQTPGQGLQFLFEYFSETQRNKGNFPGRFSGRQFSNSRSEMNVSTLELGDSALYLCASSKGRGMSTDTQYFGPGTRLTVL.

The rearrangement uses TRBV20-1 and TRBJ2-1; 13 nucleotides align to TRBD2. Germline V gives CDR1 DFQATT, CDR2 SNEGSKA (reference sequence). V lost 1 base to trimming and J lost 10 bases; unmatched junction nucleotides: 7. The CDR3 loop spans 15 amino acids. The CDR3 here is CSARGTSGRPGEQFF. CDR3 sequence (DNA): TGCAGTGCTAGAGGGACTAGCGGGAGACCAGGGGAGCAGTTCTTC.

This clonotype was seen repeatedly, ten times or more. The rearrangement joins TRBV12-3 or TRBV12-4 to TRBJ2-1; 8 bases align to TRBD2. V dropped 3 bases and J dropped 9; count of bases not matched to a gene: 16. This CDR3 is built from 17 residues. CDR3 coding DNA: TGTGCCAGCAGTTTCGGAGCGGGGGTGGTCTTGCGGGGTGAGCAGTTCTTC. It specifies CASSFGAGVVLRGEQFF.

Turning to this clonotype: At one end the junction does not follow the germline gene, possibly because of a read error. CDR3 loop: CASSLAAGGYNEEFF. The DNA of the CDR3 is TGTGCCAGCAGCTTAGCGGCGGGAGGGTACAATGAGGAGTTCTTC. V usage is TRBV11-2 and J usage is TRBJ2-1; 9 bases map to TRBD2. CDR3 length: 15 residues. CDR1 is SGHAT and CDR2 is FQNNGV in the germline V gene.

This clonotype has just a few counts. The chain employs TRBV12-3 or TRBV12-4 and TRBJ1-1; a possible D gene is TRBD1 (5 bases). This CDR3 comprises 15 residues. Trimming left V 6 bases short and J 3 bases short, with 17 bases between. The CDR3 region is CASRTNGGLDTEAFF. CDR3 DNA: TGTGCCAGCAGGACCAATGGGGGTTTGGACACTGAAGCTTTCTTT.

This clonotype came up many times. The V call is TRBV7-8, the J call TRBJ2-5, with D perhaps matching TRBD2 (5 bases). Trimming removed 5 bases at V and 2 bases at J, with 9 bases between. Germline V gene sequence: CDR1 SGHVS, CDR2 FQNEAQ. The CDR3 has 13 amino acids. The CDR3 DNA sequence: TGTGCCAGCAGCCGGAGCGGACAAGAGACCCAGTACTTC. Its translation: CASSRSGQETQYF.

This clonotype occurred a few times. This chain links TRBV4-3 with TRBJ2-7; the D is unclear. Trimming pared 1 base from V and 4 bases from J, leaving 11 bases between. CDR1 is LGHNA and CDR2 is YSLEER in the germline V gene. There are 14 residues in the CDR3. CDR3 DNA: TGCGCCAGCAGCCAAGTCCCAGGAGCATACGAGCAGTACTTC. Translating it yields CASSQVPGAYEQYF.

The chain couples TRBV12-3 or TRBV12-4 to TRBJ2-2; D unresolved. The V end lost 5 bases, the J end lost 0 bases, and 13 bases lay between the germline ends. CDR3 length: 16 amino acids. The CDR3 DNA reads TGTGCCAGCAGTGACACTCTGGCGCCGAACACCGGGGAGCTGTTTTTT. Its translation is CASSDTLAPNTGELFF.

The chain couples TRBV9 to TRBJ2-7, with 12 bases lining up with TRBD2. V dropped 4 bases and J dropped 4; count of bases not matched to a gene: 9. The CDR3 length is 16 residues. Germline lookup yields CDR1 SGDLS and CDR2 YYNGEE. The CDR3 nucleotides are TGTGCCAGCAGCTCTAGCGGGCTAGCGGGAGGGTACGAGCAGTACTTC. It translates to CASSSSGLAGGYEQYF.

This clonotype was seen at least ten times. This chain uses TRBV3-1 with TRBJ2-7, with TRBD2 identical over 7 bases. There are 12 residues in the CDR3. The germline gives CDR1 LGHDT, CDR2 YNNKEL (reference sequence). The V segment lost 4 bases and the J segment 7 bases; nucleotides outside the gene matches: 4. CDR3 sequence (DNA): TGTGCCAGCAGCCCAGAGGGACTAGAGCAGTACTTC. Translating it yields CASSPEGLEQYF.

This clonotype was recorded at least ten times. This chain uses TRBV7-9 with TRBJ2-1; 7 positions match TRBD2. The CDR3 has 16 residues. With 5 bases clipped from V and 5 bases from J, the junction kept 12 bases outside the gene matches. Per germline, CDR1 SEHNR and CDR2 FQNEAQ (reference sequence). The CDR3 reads CASSLAGLGVHNEQFF. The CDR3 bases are TGTGCCAGCAGCCTCGCCGGACTAGGTGTCCACAATGAGCAGTTCTTC.

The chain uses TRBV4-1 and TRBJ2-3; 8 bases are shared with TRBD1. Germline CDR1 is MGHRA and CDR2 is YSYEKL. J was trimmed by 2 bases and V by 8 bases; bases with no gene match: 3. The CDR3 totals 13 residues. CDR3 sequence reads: CASRDRITDTQYF. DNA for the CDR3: TGCGCCAGCCGGGACAGGATCACAGATACGCAGTATTTT.

The CDR3 sequence: CATSTENIQYF. The CDR3 DNA is TGTGCCACCAGTACTGAAAACATTCAGTACTTC. This chain connects TRBV24-1 to TRBJ2-4; no clear D. Germline lookup yields CDR1 KGHDR and CDR2 SFDVKD. The V and J ends lost 6 bases and 5 bases respectively, with 4 bases between them. This CDR3 spans 11 amino acids.

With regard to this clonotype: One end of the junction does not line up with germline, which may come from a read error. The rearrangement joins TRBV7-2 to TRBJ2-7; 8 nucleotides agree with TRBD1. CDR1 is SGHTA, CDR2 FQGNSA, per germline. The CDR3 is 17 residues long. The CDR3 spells CASSLNWVSGGSNEQYF. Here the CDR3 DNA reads TGTGCCAGCAGCTTAAATTGGGTTTCAGGGGGCTCCAACGAGCAGTACTTC.

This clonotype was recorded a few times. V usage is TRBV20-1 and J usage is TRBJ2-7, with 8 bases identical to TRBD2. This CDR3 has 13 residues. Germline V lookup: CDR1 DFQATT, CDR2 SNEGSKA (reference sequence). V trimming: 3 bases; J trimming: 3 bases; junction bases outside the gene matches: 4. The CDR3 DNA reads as TGCAGTGCTAGCCCGGGAGGGAACTACGAGCAGTACTTC. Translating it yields CSASPGGNYEQYF.